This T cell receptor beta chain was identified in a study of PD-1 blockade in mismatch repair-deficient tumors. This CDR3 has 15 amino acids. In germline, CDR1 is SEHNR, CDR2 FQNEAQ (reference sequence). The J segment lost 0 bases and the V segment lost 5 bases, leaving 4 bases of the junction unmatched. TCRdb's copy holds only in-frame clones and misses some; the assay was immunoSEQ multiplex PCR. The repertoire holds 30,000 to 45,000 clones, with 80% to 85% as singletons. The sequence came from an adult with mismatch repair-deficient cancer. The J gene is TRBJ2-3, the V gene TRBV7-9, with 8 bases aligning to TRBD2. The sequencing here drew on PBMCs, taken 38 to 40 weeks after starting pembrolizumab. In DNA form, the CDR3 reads TGTGCCAGCAGCGTTCTAGCGGGCAGCACAGATACGCAGTATTTT. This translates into CASSVLAGSTDTQYF.